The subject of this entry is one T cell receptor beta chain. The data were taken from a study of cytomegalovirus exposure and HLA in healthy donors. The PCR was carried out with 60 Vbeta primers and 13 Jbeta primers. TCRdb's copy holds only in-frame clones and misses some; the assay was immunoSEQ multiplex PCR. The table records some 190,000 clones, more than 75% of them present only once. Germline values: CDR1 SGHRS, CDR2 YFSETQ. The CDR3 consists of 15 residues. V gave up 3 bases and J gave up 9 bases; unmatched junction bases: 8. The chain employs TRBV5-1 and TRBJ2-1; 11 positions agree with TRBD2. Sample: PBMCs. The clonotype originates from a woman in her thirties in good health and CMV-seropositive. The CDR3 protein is CASSYSGGAVTEQFF. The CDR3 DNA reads TGCGCCAGCAGCTATAGCGGGGGGGCCGTCACTGAGCAGTTCTTC. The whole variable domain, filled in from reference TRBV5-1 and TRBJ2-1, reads KAGVTQTPRYLIKTRGQQVTLSCSPISGHRSVSWYQQTPGQGLQFLFEYFSETQRNKGNFPGRFSGRQFSNSRSEMNVSTLELGDSALYLCASSYSGGAVTEQFFGPGTRLTVL.